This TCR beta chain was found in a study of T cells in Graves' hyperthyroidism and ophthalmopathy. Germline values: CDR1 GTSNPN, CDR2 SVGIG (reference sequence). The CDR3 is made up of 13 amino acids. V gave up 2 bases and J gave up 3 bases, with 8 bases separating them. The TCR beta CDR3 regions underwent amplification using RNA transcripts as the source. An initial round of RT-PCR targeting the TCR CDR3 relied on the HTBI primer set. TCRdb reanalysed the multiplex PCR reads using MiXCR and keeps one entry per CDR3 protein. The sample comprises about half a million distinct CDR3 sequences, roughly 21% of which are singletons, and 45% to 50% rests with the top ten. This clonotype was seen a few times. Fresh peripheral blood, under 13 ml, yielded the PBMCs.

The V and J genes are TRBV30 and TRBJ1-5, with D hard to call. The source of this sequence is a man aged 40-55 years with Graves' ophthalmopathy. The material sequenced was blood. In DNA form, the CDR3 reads TGTGCCTGGAGTCCCGGGCACAATCAGCCCCAGCATTTT. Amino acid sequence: CAWSPGHNQPQHF.